Following are 25 T cell receptor beta chains from one sample sequenced in a study of cytomegalovirus exposure and HLA in healthy donors (dated by TCRdb to about 2017). Libraries were constructed by the immunoSEQ multiplex PCR assay. A mixture of 60 forward primers for TCR Vbeta segments and 13 reverse primers for TCR Jbeta segments was used in the multiplex PCR. TCRdb took this table from immuneACCESS and kept in-frame rearrangements with V and J called. Such tables lack part of the clones; where checked against another copy, unresolved V genes explain under half of the gap, and the rest is unexplained. Across this sample there are more than 85,000 clones, with about 80% seen only once. The ten largest account for around 7.7% of the sample. Specimen: PBMCs. All receptors come from a woman aged 50 to 65 in good health and CMV-seropositive.

This sequence joins TRBV18 and TRBJ2-7; unclear D gene. CDR1 KGHSH and CDR2 LQKENI come from the germline V gene. V was trimmed by 0 bases and J by 3 bases, leaving 12 bases between them. This CDR3 is built from 15 residues. CDR3 sequence reads: CASSPPKVSGYEQYF. DNA for the CDR3: TGTGCCAGCTCACCACCCAAGGTATCGGGCTACGAGCAGTACTTC.

The V gene is TRBV7-6, the J gene TRBJ2-7; 7 bases align to TRBD1. The CDR3 consists of 15 residues. In germline, CDR1 is SGHVS, CDR2 FNYEAQ. Trimming at V came to 5 bases and at J to 0 bases, leaving 7 bases not matched to a gene. Here the CDR3 reads CASSPGTESSYEQYF. The CDR3, as DNA: TGTGCCAGCAGCCCCGGGACAGAGAGCTCCTACGAGCAGTACTTC.

CDR3: CASSSTGSLAKNIQYF. CDR3 sequence (DNA): TGTGCCAGCAGTTCGACAGGTAGCCTAGCCAAAAACATTCAGTACTTC. The chain links TRBV2 to TRBJ2-4, with D perhaps TRBD1 (6 bases). The CDR3 length is 16 residues. Trimming pared 5 bases from V and 0 bases from J, leaving 14 bases between. Looked up from germline, CDR1 is SNHLY and CDR2 is FYNNEI.

The gene calls are TRBV5-4 and TRBJ2-3; TRBD2 might be the D (6 bases). V lost 4 bases and J 0 bases, leaving 12 bases between the germline ends. This CDR3 is 15 amino acids long. CDR1 SGHNT and CDR2 YYREEE come from the germline V gene (reference sequence). CDR3 amino acids: CASSDSGASTDTQYF. Here the CDR3 DNA reads TGTGCCAGCAGCGATAGCGGAGCTAGCACAGATACGCAGTATTTT.

The chain couples TRBV7-9 to TRBJ1-2, with 7 bases identical to TRBD1. After removal of 5 bases from V and 7 bases from J, the junction contained 4 bases not matched to a gene. Germline CDR1 is SEHNR and CDR2 is FQNEAQ (reference sequence). This CDR3 region has 12 residues. CDR3 sequence reads: CASSPGQRGYTF. The CDR3 DNA is TGTGCCAGCAGCCCGGGACAGCGTGGCTACACCTTC.

V and J are TRBV7-9 and TRBJ2-7; TRBD1 matches 7 bases. Trimming took 5 bases from V and 2 from J; bases not matched to a gene: 3. Germline assignment: CDR1 SEHNR and CDR2 FQNEAQ (reference sequence). CDR3 length: 13 residues. CDR3 in amino acids: CASSRDSPYEQYF. The CDR3 DNA follows: TGTGCCAGCAGCCGGGACAGTCCCTACGAGCAGTACTTC.

The chain carries TRBV6-1 and TRBJ2-7; 13 bases are a match to TRBD2. The CDR3 contains 15 residues. Per the germline V gene, CDR1 is MNHNS and CDR2 is SASEGT. The V gene end was trimmed by 8 bases and the J gene end by 1 base; junction bases not matched to a gene: 5. CDR3 nucleotide sequence: TGTGCCAGCTACGAACTAGCGGGAGGGTCCTACGAGCAGTACTTC. Its protein is CASYELAGGSYEQYF.

This chain joins TRBV19 and TRBJ2-1; weak D call: TRBD1 (6 bases). This CDR3 region has 13 residues. V was cut by 4 bases and J by 4 bases, with 8 bases left in between. CDR1 is LNHDA, CDR2 SQIVND, per germline (reference sequence). The DNA for the CDR3 is TGTGCCAGTAGTAGCGGACAGTACAATGAGCAGTTCTTC. It codes for CASSSGQYNEQFF.

This chain connects TRBV9 to TRBJ2-5; 7 nucleotides line up with TRBD1. With 4 bases clipped from V and 5 bases from J, the junction kept 8 bases outside the gene matches. Germline V gives CDR1 SGDLS, CDR2 YYNGEE. The CDR3 length is 14 residues. The DNA for the CDR3 is TGTGCCAGCAGCCCTTGGGACAGTACCGAGACCCAGTACTTC. This sequence encodes CASSPWDSTETQYF.

V usage is TRBV11-1 and J usage is TRBJ2-1, with TRBD2 matching over 7 bases. J lost 5 bases, V lost 2 bases, and 6 bases had no gene match. The CDR3 totals 15 residues. Germline V gene sequence: CDR1 SGHAT, CDR2 FQDESV (reference sequence). CDR3 residues: CASSLRLAPNNEQFF. As DNA, the CDR3 is TGTGCCAGCAGCTTAAGACTAGCTCCCAACAATGAGCAGTTCTTC.

The chain is built from TRBV4-2 and TRBJ2-7; TRBD2 agrees at 8 bases. The CDR3 has 17 amino acids. The J segment lost 0 bases and the V segment lost 1 base, leaving 8 bases of the junction unmatched. Germline-derived CDR1 and CDR2 are LGHNA and YNFKEQ. This CDR3 is CASSQVGSGGVSYEQYF. The CDR3 DNA is TGTGCCAGCAGCCAAGTGGGGAGCGGGGGCGTCTCCTACGAGCAGTACTTC.

About this clone itself: The same CDR3 is also encoded by other DNA sequences in this sample. The V call is TRBV7-9, the J call TRBJ2-1, with a tentative D call TRBD2 (5 bases). Germline V gene lookup returns CDR1 SEHNR and CDR2 FQNEAQ (reference sequence). The CDR3 runs 16 residues. Trimming took 5 bases from V and 2 from J, leaving 16 bases between them. CDR3 nucleotides: TGTGCCAGCAGCCCGAGAGGCGGGTCTGCCTACAATGAGCAGTTCTTC. As protein: CASSPRGGSAYNEQFF.

This chain joins TRBV9 and TRBJ2-3; a weak D match, TRBD2 (7 bases). The CDR3 contains 15 residues. V was cut by 3 bases and J by 1 base, with 12 bases left in between. Germline-derived CDR1 and CDR2 are SGDLS and YYNGEE. The DNA for the CDR3 is TGTGCCAGCAGCGCGGAGGGGGGGCGCACAGATACGCAGTATTTT. It specifies CASSAEGGRTDTQYF.

The gene calls are TRBV4-1 and TRBJ2-1; 7 nucleotides align to TRBD2. Germline CDR1 MGHRA, CDR2 YSYEKL. Losses at the gene ends were 6 bases for V and 0 bases for J; bases not matched to a gene: 8. This CDR3 comprises 16 residues. In DNA, the CDR3 is TGCGCCAGCAGGGAAGGGCTAGCGGACTCCTACAATGAGCAGTTCTTC. This encodes CASREGLADSYNEQFF.

This chain links TRBV6-1 with TRBJ2-3, with D perhaps matching TRBD2 (6 bases). From germline, CDR1 is MNHNS and CDR2 SASEGT. The V gene lost 2 bases and the J gene lost 2 bases, with 14 bases spanning the gap. The CDR3 covers 16 residues. The CDR3 loop reads CASSEIRGGDTDTQYF. In DNA, the CDR3 is TGTGCCAGCAGTGAAATCCGGGGCGGGGACACAGATACGCAGTATTTT.

V and J are TRBV4-1 and TRBJ1-3; D is ambiguous. The CDR3 sequence is 18 residues long. V was cut by 1 base and J by 0 bases, with 16 bases left in between. Germline CDR1 reads MGHRA; CDR2 reads YSYEKL. CDR3 DNA: TGCGCCAGCAGCCAAGTAATACTAGGCGGCTACTCTGGAAACACCATATATTTT. Translated: CASSQVILGGYSGNTIYF.

This chain connects TRBV28 to TRBJ1-5; D is unresolved. The CDR3 has 14 residues. With 3 bases removed from V and 0 bases from J, the gap between germline ends came to 6 bases. Germline-derived CDR1 and CDR2 are MDHEN and SYDVKM. The DNA for the CDR3 is TGTGCCAGCAGTTTGGAGATTAGCAATCAGCCCCAGCATTTT. Amino acids: CASSLEISNQPQHF. The whole variable domain, remainder taken from reference TRBV28 and TRBJ1-5, is DVKVTQSSRYLVKRTGEKVFLECVQDMDHENMFWYRQDPGLGLRLIYFSYDVKMKEKGDIPEGYSVSREKKERFSLILESASTNQTSMYLCASSLEISNQPQHFGDGTRLSIL.

The V and J genes are TRBV19 and TRBJ1-5; 7 bases align to TRBD1. J gave up 0 bases and V 6 bases, and 5 bases lay outside the gene matches. Germline CDR1 is LNHDA and CDR2 is SQIVND (reference sequence). This CDR3 contains 15 residues. CDR3 coding DNA: TGTGCCAGTAGCGGACAGGCAGATAGCAATCAGCCCCAGCATTTT. Its translation is CASSGQADSNQPQHF.

The V gene is TRBV6-1, the J gene TRBJ2-2, with a weak D call TRBD1 (7 bases). This CDR3 contains 14 residues. Trimming removed 4 bases from V and 5 bases from J, with 11 bases in between. CDR1 is MNHNS and CDR2 is SASEGT in the germline V gene. This CDR3 reads CASSGQGLTGELFF. DNA for the CDR3: TGTGCCAGCAGTGGACAGGGACTTACCGGGGAGCTGTTTTTT.

This chain links TRBV2 with TRBJ2-6; TRBD1 agrees at 8 bases. The junction had 6 bases not matched to a gene; V was cut back by 3 bases and J by 2 bases. Germline V gene data show CDR1 as SNHLY and CDR2 as FYNNEI. CDR3 length equals 17 residues. CDR3 nucleotides: TGTGCCAGCAGTGACAGGGGGCGGGCTGCTGGGGCCAACGTCCTGACTTTC. This translates into CASSDRGRAAGANVLTF.

The rearrangement joins TRBV6-1 to TRBJ1-5; 9 positions agree with TRBD1. V lost 5 bases and J lost 6; bases outside the gene matches: 2. The germline CDR1 and CDR2 sequences are MNHNS and SASEGT. The CDR3 contains 13 residues. The CDR3 DNA reads as TGTGCCAGCAGTCCGGACAGGGGTCAGCCCCAGCATTTT. It specifies CASSPDRGQPQHF.

The genes are TRBV5-1 and TRBJ2-7; 9 nucleotides line up with TRBD1. The germline V gene encodes CDR1 SGHRS and CDR2 YFSETQ. This CDR3 spans 17 amino acids. V shed 5 bases and J 2 bases; nucleotides not matched to a gene: 14. The chain's CDR3 is CASRGTGPRDYTYEQYF. The CDR3 nucleotides read TGCGCCAGCAGAGGGACAGGGCCTAGGGACTACACCTACGAGCAGTACTTC.

The rearrangement uses TRBV19 and TRBJ1-2; 8 bases fit TRBD1. CDR3 length: 14 residues. V shed 7 bases and J 9 bases; nucleotides not matched to a gene: 13. CDR1 and CDR2 (germline): LNHDA, SQIVND (reference sequence). The CDR3 coding sequence is TGTGCCAGTACCAGACCGGGACAGGAGCGAAGCTACACCTTC. Translating gives CASTRPGQERSYTF.

The chain employs TRBV25-1 and TRBJ1-1; D gene unclear. The germline V and J ends were trimmed by 1 base and 2 bases, with 11 bases remaining between them. The germline V gene encodes CDR1 MGHDK and CDR2 SYGVNS. CDR3 length: 15 residues. The CDR3 spells CASSESAGVNTEAFF. The DNA for the CDR3 is TGTGCCAGCAGTGAATCGGCAGGTGTCAACACTGAAGCTTTCTTT. Full variable domain (missing parts from reference TRBV25-1 and TRBJ1-1): EADIYQTPRYLVIGTGKKITLECSQTMGHDKMYWYQQDPGMELHLIHYSYGVNSTEKGDLSSESTVSRIRTEHFPLTLESARPSHTSQYLCASSESAGVNTEAFFGQGTRLTVV.

The chain joins TRBV6-1 to TRBJ2-2; TRBD1 matches at 10 bases. Germline values: CDR1 MNHNS, CDR2 SASEGT. CDR3 length: 17 amino acids. J gave up 4 bases and V 4 bases, and 9 bases lay outside the gene matches. The CDR3 region is CASSGAVGQGTTGELFF. CDR3 bases: TGTGCCAGCAGTGGAGCCGTGGGACAGGGGACCACCGGGGAGCTGTTTTTT.